This T cell receptor (beta chain) was obtained from a study of blood T cell repertoires in COVID-19. Study at large: There were acute and convalescent COVID-19 samples, and they came from the United States, Italy and Spain. Sample material is recorded as cDNA or gDNA derived from T cells, B-cell-depleted T cells, or PBMCs.

Source study methods: Using reference gene primer amplification, nucleated cell counts were estimated. Method: immunoSEQ multiplex PCR; TCRdb's copy keeps in-frame clones and lacks some. That table gives V, J and clone size, and the DNA gave D and trimming. The sample records approximately 150,000 clones, 82% being singletons. Germline V gene sequence: CDR1 SGHAT, CDR2 FQNNGV. V gave up 2 bases and J gave up 0 bases; unmatched junction bases: 8. This CDR3 is built from 17 residues. The sequence derives from a woman in her seventies with acute or convalescent COVID-19. Sample: peripheral blood. The V call is TRBV11-2, the J call TRBJ1-1, with 8 positions matching TRBD1. CDR3 nucleotide sequence: TGTGCCAGCAGCTTACGGACAGGGAAGTTGATGAACACTGAAGCTTTCTTT. It codes for CASSLRTGKLMNTEAFF.